This paragraph covers one TCR beta chain sequence. This sample was included in a study of blood T cell repertoires in COVID-19. Study information: Material from acute and convalescent COVID-19 was sourced from the United States, Italy and Spain. T cells, B-cell-depleted T cells, or PBMCs supplied cDNA or gDNA.

The CDR3 consists of 15 residues. The germline gives CDR1 SGHRS, CDR2 YFSETQ. Trimming left V 0 bases short and J 0 bases short, with 7 bases between. Methods used by the authors: Researchers report that nucleated cell counts were estimated from reference gene primer amplification. TCRdb keeps only in-frame clones here, not all; method: immunoSEQ multiplex PCR. Clone size and the V and J calls come from that table; the DNA yielded D and trimming. The sample has about 270,000 clones; approximately 87% are singletons. The origin of this receptor is a woman aged 45-65 years with acute or convalescent COVID-19. The sequencing input was peripheral blood. This chain uses TRBV5-1 with TRBJ1-3; unclear D gene. The CDR3 sequence: CASSLVADSGNTIYF. CDR3 DNA: TGCGCCAGCAGCTTGGTGGCGGACTCTGGAAACACCATATATTTT.